Sequencing of this TCR beta chain was carried out in a study of T cell responses to AZD1222 COVID-19 vaccine. Whole-study findings and limits: Spike regions recognized by vaccine-associated CD4 TCRs spanned the protein, led by 160-218 and 743-854. Repertoires were collected only later (after the peak T cell response had occurred).

The CDR3 extends over 15 amino acids. Trimming shortened V by 0 bases and J by 6 bases, and 13 bases separated the two germline ends. Germline lookup yields CDR1 MNHEY and CDR2 SVGAGI. Libraries were prepared by immunoSEQ multiplex PCR; TCRdb keeps only in-frame clonotypes and omits some of them. The sample contains 90,000 to 120,000 clones, over 85% of which appear only once. For this clone: The antigen is not known.

The TCR comes from an adult in good health. The source material was peripheral blood, sampled on day 0 of AZD1222 vaccination. The chain joins TRBV6-5 to TRBJ2-3; a weak D match, TRBD2 (5 bases). The CDR3 DNA follows: TGTGCCAGCAGTTACTCGATAGCGTCCGGTGATACGCAGTATTTT. This translates into CASSYSIASGDTQYF.